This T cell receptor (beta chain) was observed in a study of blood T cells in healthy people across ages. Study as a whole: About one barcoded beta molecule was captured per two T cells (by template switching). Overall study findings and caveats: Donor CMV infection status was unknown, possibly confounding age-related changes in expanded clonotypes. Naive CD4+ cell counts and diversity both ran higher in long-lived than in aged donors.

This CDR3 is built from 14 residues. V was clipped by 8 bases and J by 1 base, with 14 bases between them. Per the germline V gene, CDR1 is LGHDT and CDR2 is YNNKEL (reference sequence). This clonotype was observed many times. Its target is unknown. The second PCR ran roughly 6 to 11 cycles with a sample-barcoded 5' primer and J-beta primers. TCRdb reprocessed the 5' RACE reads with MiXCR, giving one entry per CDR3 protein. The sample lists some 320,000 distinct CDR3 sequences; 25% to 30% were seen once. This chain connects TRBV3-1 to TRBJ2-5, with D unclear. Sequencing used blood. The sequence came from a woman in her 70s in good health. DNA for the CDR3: TGTGCCAGCCGCCGTTCGGCTAGCCAAGAGACCCAGTACTTC. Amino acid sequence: CASRRSASQETQYF.